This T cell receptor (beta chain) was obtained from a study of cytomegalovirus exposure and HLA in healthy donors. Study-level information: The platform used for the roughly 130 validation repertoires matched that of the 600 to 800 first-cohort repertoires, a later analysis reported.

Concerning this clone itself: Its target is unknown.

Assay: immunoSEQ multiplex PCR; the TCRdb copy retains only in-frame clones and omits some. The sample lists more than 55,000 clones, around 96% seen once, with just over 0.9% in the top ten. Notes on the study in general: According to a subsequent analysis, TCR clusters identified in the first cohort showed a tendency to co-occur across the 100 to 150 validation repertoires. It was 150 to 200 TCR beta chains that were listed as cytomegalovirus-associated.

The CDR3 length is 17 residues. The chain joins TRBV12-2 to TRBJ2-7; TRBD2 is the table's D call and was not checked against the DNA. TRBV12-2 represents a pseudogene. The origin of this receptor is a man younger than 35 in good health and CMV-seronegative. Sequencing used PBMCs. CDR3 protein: CASRLAISEGPSYEQYF. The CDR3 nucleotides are TGTGCAAGTCGCTTAGCTATCTCGGAGGGGCCTTCCTACGAGCAGTACTTC.